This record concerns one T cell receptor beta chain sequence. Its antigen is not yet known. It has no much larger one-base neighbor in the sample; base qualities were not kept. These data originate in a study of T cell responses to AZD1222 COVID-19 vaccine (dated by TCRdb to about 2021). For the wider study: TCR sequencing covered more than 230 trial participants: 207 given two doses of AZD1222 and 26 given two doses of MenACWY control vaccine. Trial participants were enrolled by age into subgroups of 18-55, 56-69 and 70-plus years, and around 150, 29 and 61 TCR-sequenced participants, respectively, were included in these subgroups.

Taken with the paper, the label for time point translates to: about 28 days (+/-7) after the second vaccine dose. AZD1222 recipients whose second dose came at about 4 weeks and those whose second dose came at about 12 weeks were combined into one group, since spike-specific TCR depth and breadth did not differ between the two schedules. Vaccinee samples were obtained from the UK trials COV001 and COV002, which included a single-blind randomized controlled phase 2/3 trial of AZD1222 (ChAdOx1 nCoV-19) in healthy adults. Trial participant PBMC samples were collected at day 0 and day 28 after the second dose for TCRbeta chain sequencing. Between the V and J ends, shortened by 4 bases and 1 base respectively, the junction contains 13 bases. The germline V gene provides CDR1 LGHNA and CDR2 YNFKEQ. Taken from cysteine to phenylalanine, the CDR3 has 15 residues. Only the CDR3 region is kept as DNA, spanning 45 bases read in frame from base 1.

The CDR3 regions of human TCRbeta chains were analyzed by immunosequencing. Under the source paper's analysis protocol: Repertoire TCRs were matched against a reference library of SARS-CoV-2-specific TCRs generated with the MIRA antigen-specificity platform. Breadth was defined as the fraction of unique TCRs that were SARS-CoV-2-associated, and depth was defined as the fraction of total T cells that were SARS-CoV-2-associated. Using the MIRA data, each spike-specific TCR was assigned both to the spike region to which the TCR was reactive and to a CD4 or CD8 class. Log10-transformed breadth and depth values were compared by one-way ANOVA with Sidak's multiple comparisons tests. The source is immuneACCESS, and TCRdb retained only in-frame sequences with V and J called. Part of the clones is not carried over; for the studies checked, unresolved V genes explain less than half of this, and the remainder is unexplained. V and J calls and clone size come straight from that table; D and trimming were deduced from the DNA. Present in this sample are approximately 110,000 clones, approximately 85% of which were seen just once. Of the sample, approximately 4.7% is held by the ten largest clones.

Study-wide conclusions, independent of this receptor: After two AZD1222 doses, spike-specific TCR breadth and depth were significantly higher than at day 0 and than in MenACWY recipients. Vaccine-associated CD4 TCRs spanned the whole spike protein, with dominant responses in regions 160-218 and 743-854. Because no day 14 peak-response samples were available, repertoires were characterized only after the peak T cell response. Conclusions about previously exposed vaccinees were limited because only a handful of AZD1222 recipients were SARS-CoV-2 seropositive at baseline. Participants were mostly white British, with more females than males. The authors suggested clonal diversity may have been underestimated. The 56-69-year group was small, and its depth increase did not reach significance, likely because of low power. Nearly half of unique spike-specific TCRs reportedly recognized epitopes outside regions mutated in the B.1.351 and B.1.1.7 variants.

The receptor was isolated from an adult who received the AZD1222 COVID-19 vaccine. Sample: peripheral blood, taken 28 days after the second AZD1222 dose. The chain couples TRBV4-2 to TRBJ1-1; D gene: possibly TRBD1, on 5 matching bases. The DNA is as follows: TGTGCCAGCAGCCCCTGGGGCGGACAGAACACTGAAGCTTTCTTT. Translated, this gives CASSPWGGQNTEAFF.